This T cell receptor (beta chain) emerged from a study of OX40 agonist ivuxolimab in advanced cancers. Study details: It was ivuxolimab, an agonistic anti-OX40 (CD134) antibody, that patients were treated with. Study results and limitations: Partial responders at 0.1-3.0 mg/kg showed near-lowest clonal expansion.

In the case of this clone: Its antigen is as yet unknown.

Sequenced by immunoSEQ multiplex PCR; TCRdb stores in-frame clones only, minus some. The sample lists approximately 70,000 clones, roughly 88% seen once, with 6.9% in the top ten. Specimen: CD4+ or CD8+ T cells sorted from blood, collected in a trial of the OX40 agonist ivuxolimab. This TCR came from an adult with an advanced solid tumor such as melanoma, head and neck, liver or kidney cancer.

CDR3 in amino acids: CASSLGESSYEQYF. The CDR3 coding sequence is TGTGCCAGCAGTTTGGGGGAGTCTTCCTACGAGCAGTACTTC. V usage is TRBV6-6 and J usage is TRBJ2-7; D tentatively reads TRBD1 or TRBD2 (5 bases each). The germline CDR1 and CDR2 sequences are MNHNY and SVGAGI (reference sequence). This CDR3 comprises 14 residues. Trimming removed 4 bases from V and 1 base from J, with 11 bases in between.